This T cell receptor beta chain was sequenced in a study of blood T cells in healthy people across ages. Overall study results and limits: TCR beta diversity correlated strongly with naive T cell percentage. No conclusive comparison of naive versus antigen-experienced cells was possible with unsorted PBMCs.

A second roughly 7 to 12 cycle PCR used barcoded and J-beta primers. One entry per CDR3 protein, called by TCRdb with MiXCR from the 5' RACE reads. This sample yields about 780,000 distinct CDR3 sequences, of which less than 80% are seen a single time; 28% belongs to the top ten. In germline, CDR1 is SGHKS, CDR2 YYEKEE (reference sequence). The CDR3 extends over 16 amino acids. Whenever a sample was processed, at least 6 million PBMCs were isolated. Extracted total RNA amounted to at least 5.5 micrograms for each sample. On this clonotype: Its target is unknown. The junction departs from the called germline gene at one end, perhaps through a read error.

This clonotype originated in a man aged 25-45 years in good health. The gene calls are TRBV5-5 and TRBJ1-2; D may be TRBD1 (6 bases). Material for sequencing was blood. In DNA, the CDR3 is TGTGCCTGCAGCTTGGCCAGGAGGGGGGCTGGCTATGGCTACACCTTC. It yields the protein CACSLARRGAGYGYTF.